Below are 28 T cell receptor beta chains sequenced from a single sample in a study of T-cell memory formation after mild COVID-19. Using its own MiXCR run on the 5' RACE reads, TCRdb lists one record per CDR3 protein. The table records roughly 410,000 distinct CDR3 sequences, about 24% of them present only once. What was sequenced was PBMCs or a T cell subset sorted from them (not recorded which). Receptors were obtained from an adult woman who had mild COVID-19 (a few samples of this study predate the infection). Cell type and time point are not known.

This clonotype has only one observation. The chain carries TRBV12-3 or TRBV12-4 and TRBJ1-1, with 9 bases fitting TRBD1. CDR3 length: 15 amino acids. The V segment lost 7 bases and the J segment 4 bases; nucleotides outside the gene matches: 10. The CDR3 loop is CASTPGTGPGTEAFF. The CDR3 bases are TGTGCCAGCACCCCGGGGACAGGGCCCGGCACTGAAGCTTTCTTT.

This clonotype was seen a few times. This sequence joins TRBV5-6 and TRBJ2-5, with D maybe TRBD1 (5 bases). This CDR3 spans 13 amino acids. The V end lost 5 bases, the J end lost 5 bases, and 13 bases lay between the germline ends. Germline V lookup: CDR1 SGHDT, CDR2 YYEEEE. The CDR3 nucleotides are TGTGCCAGCAGTCCCGACAGTGTGGAGACCCAGTACTTC. It encodes CASSPDSVETQYF.

V usage is TRBV30 and J usage is TRBJ2-6; 12 bases match TRBD1. Trimming cost V 4 bases and J 9 bases; bases outside gene matches: 16. CDR1 is GTSNPN, CDR2 SVGIG, per germline (reference sequence). The CDR3 consists of 18 residues. This CDR3 reads CAWTKTGTGGGIGNVLTF. In nucleotides, the CDR3 is TGTGCCTGGACCAAAACCGGGACAGGGGGCGGAATAGGCAACGTCCTGACTTTC.

The chain has TRBV15 and TRBJ2-3, with TRBD2 identical over 8 bases. The ends lost 0 bases at V and 0 bases at J; junction bases unmatched: 2. This CDR3 spans 16 amino acids. Germline-derived CDR1 and CDR2 are LNHNV and YYDKDF (reference sequence). The chain's CDR3 is CATSREKRESTDTQYF. The DNA of the CDR3 is TGTGCCACCAGCAGAGAAAAGCGGGAGAGCACAGATACGCAGTATTTT.

This clonotype was detected ten times or more. V gene TRBV24-1 combines with J gene TRBJ2-7, with 11 nucleotides matching TRBD1. V shed 3 bases and J 1 base; nucleotides not matched to a gene: 4. CDR1 and CDR2 (germline): KGHDR, SFDVKD. The CDR3 totals 16 residues. The CDR3 nucleotides read TGTGCCACCAGTGATGCCGGGACAGGGGGTTCCTACGAGCAGTACTTC. Translation: CATSDAGTGGSYEQYF.

The rearrangement joins TRBV29-1 to TRBJ1-1, with 9 bases that match TRBD1. The germline V gene encodes CDR1 SQVTM and CDR2 ANQGSEA. This CDR3 is built from 11 residues. J gave up 6 bases and V 6 bases, and 2 bases lay outside the gene matches. The CDR3 coding sequence is TGCAGCGTACAGGGGGCCGCTGAAGCTTTCTTT. As protein: CSVQGAAEAFF.

This clonotype has only a few counts. CDR3 region: CATQRGGWDEQFF. DNA of the CDR3: TGTGCCACCCAACGGGGGGGCTGGGATGAGCAGTTCTTC. The rearrangement links TRBV15 to TRBJ2-1, with 8 bases aligning to TRBD2. Germline assignment: CDR1 LNHNV and CDR2 YYDKDF (reference sequence). V lost 8 bases to trimming and J lost 8 bases; unmatched junction nucleotides: 8. This CDR3 is 13 amino acids long.

The rearrangement uses TRBV5-1 and TRBJ2-7; 8 bases are shared with TRBD1. V lost 4 bases and J lost 3; bases outside the gene matches: 15. Germline lookup yields CDR1 SGHRS and CDR2 YFSETQ. The CDR3 extends over 17 amino acids. The CDR3 protein is CASSPGTGLLGGYEQYV. The CDR3 DNA reads TGCGCCAGCAGCCCCGGGACAGGACTCCTTGGCGGCTACGAGCAGTACGTC.

This clonotype was picked up many times. V and J are TRBV2 and TRBJ2-7; TRBD2 aligns across 11 bases. CDR1 is SNHLY and CDR2 is FYNNEI in the germline V gene. Losses at the gene ends were 7 bases for V and 3 bases for J; bases not matched to a gene: 5. This CDR3 is 14 amino acids long. CDR3 loop: CASILSGRVYEQYF. The CDR3 DNA reads as TGTGCCAGCATCCTTAGCGGGAGGGTCTACGAGCAGTACTTC.

This clonotype was picked up a small number of times. The chain carries TRBV6-5 and TRBJ1-1, with D hard to call. The CDR3 consists of 11 residues. Germline CDR1 reads MNHEY; CDR2 reads SVGAGI. Trimming pared 2 bases from V and 7 bases from J, leaving 5 bases between. The CDR3 here is CASSYGREAFF. DNA for the CDR3: TGTGCCAGCAGTTACGGTCGTGAAGCTTTCTTT.

This clonotype was picked up a small number of times. The chain joins TRBV3-1 to TRBJ2-1, with TRBD1 matching 12 bases. J lost 5 bases, V lost 0 bases, and 8 bases had no gene match. The germline gives CDR1 LGHDT, CDR2 YNNKEL (reference sequence). The CDR3 runs to 18 residues. The CDR3 DNA reads as TGTGCCAGCAGCCAAGATCTATGGGACAGGGGGCCAGACAATGAGCAGTTCTTC. Translated: CASSQDLWDRGPDNEQFF.

This clonotype showed up just a few times. The rearrangement links TRBV7-8 to TRBJ2-1; 11 bases are a match to TRBD2. The germline gives CDR1 SGHVS, CDR2 FQNEAQ. Trimming cost V 6 bases and J 7 bases; bases outside gene matches: 20. CDR3 size: 19 residues. CDR3 sequence reads: CASSSNLPLAGEVRNEQFF. The CDR3 nucleotides read TGTGCCAGCAGTTCAAACTTACCACTAGCGGGAGAGGTCAGGAATGAGCAGTTCTTC.

This clonotype was seen a few times. The V gene is TRBV12-3 or TRBV12-4, the J gene TRBJ1-5; D not resolved. V was trimmed by 8 bases and J by 1 base, leaving 6 bases between them. This CDR3 region has 12 residues. CDR3 nucleotides: TGTGCCAGCGGTAGAAGCAATCAGCCCCAGCATTTT. Translated: CASGRSNQPQHF.

There are a few counts of this clonotype. The chain has TRBV7-6 and TRBJ2-2; TRBD1 is a possible D gene (6 bases). CDR1 is SGHVS and CDR2 is FNYEAQ in the germline V gene. V dropped 1 base and J dropped 1 base, with 10 bases sitting between them. CDR3 length equals 16 residues. This CDR3 is CASSLVGTMNTGELFF. The CDR3, as DNA: TGTGCCAGCAGCTTAGTCGGGACAATGAACACCGGGGAGCTGTTTTTT. The whole variable domain, filled in from reference TRBV7-6 and TRBJ2-2, reads GAGVSQSPRYKVTKRGQDVALRCDPISGHVSLYWYRQALGQGPEFLTYFNYEAQQDKSGLPNDRFSAERPEGSISTLTIQRTEQRDSAMYRCASSLVGTMNTGELFFGEGSRLTVL.

This rearrangement joins TRBV5-1 to TRBJ2-7, with D perhaps matching TRBD2 (5 bases). Germline V CDR1 and CDR2: SGHRS, YFSETQ. V dropped 4 bases and J dropped 0 bases, with 23 bases sitting between them. This CDR3 is built from 18 residues. CDR3 region: CASSPRVVSTGVSYEQYF. The CDR3 DNA reads as TGCGCCAGCAGCCCCCGGGTTGTGTCAACCGGGGTCTCCTACGAGCAGTACTTC.

The sample holds a few counts of this clonotype. The rearrangement joins TRBV4-1 to TRBJ2-7; D may be TRBD1 (6 bases). This CDR3 has 14 amino acids. CDR1 and CDR2 from the germline V gene are MGHRA and YSYEKL. V shed 2 bases and J shed 4 bases, with 12 bases lying between them. Here the CDR3 DNA reads TGCGCCAGCAGCCAACGGGACATTGGATACGAGCAGTACTTC. Its protein product is CASSQRDIGYEQYF.

This clonotype was seen more than once but under ten times. The chain is built from TRBV3-1 and TRBJ2-7; TRBD2 matches 7 bases. CDR3 length equals 16 residues. V was clipped by 1 base and J by 6 bases; unmatched bases: 12. Germline-derived CDR1 and CDR2 are LGHDT and YNNKEL (reference sequence). CDR3 residues: CASSQAEIPGGGEQYF. The DNA of the CDR3 is TGTGCCAGCAGCCAAGCAGAGATCCCGGGGGGTGGCGAGCAGTACTTC.

The chain carries TRBV30 and TRBJ1-2; perhaps TRBD1 as D (5 bases). This CDR3 comprises 12 residues. V was shortened by 6 bases and J by 8 bases, with 16 bases between the two germline ends. CDR1 is GTSNPN and CDR2 is SVGIG in the germline V gene (reference sequence). The CDR3 nucleotides read TGTGCCTGTCCCAGCGCGGGGGTGGGCTACACCTTC. Its translation is CACPSAGVGYTF.

J is TRBJ2-3 and V is TRBV20-1; tentative D call: TRBD1 (6 bases). CDR1 and CDR2 from the germline V gene are DFQATT and SNEGSKA (reference sequence). V lost 5 bases to trimming and J lost 1 base, with 13 bases between them. This CDR3 is 14 amino acids long. CDR3 region: CSALPDSRTDTQYF. The CDR3, as DNA: TGCAGTGCTTTACCGGACAGTCGCACAGATACGCAGTATTTT.

V usage is TRBV7-2 and J usage is TRBJ2-1; 9 bases fit TRBD1. Germline CDR1 and CDR2: SGHTA and FQGNSA. Unmatched junction bases numbered 7, after V lost 11 bases and J lost 2 bases. This CDR3 region has 14 residues. Written as DNA, the CDR3 is TGTGCCTCGGAGAGACAGGGGGCCTACAATGAGCAGTTCTTC. This encodes CASERQGAYNEQFF. The whole variable domain, remainder taken from reference TRBV7-2 and TRBJ2-1, is GAGVSQSPSNKVTEKGKDVELRCDPISGHTALYWYRQSLGQGLEFLIYFQGNSAPDKSGLPSDRFSAERTGGSVSTLTIQRTQQEDSAVYLCASERQGAYNEQFFGPGTRLTVL.

The chain has TRBV30 and TRBJ2-7; TRBD1 might be the D (5 bases). The V gene's germline CDR1 is GTSNPN and CDR2 SVGIG (reference sequence). Trimming stripped 2 bases from V and 4 bases from J, with 12 bases between. The CDR3 sequence is 13 residues long. CDR3: CAWSWGELYEQYF. CDR3 bases: TGTGCCTGGAGTTGGGGCGAACTATACGAGCAGTACTTC.

The chain links TRBV4-1 to TRBJ1-4; D remains ambiguous. Trimming left V 2 bases short and J 7 bases short, with 17 bases between. The germline V gene has CDR1 MGHRA and CDR2 YSYEKL. This CDR3 is 16 amino acids long. CDR3 coding DNA: TGCGCCAGCAGCCAAACGCCGGGCCCCGAAGGTGAAAAACTGTTTTTT. Residues: CASSQTPGPEGEKLFF.

The genes are TRBV25-1 and TRBJ2-3, with D perhaps assigned TRBD1 or TRBD2 (5 bases each). This CDR3 has 13 amino acids. V was clipped by 6 bases and J by 4 bases, with 11 bases between them. The V gene's germline CDR1 is MGHDK and CDR2 SYGVNS. The CDR3 DNA follows: TGTGCCAGCAGCGGGACCCCCGCAGATACGCAGTATTTT. Its protein is CASSGTPADTQYF.

J is TRBJ2-2 and V is TRBV20-1; D gene ambiguous. The ends were cut back, 1 base at V and 0 bases at J, with 9 bases in the middle. This CDR3 contains 15 residues. The germline V gene encodes CDR1 DFQATT and CDR2 SNEGSKA (reference sequence). The CDR3 coding sequence is TGCAGTGCTAGAGGCGGTCGGGCGAACACCGGGGAGCTGTTTTTT. Amino acid sequence: CSARGGRANTGELFF.

The chain combines TRBV5-4 with TRBJ1-4; 9 bases match TRBD1. The CDR3 sequence is 15 residues long. V dropped 2 bases and J dropped 5; count of bases not matched to a gene: 4. Germline V gives CDR1 SGHNT, CDR2 YYREEE (reference sequence). This chain's CDR3 is CASSFRDRENEKLFF. Written as DNA, the CDR3 is TGTGCCAGCAGCTTCCGGGACAGGGAGAATGAAAAACTGTTTTTT.

This clonotype was seen only a few times. The rearrangement links TRBV7-2 to TRBJ2-3; TRBD2 agrees at 10 bases. Germline CDR1 SGHTA, CDR2 FQGNSA. V gave up 1 base and J gave up 5 bases; unmatched junction bases: 6. The CDR3 runs 16 residues. The CDR3 coding sequence is TGTGCCAGCAGCTTAGGAGGAACTAGCGGGGTAGATACGCAGTATTTT. The encoded protein is CASSLGGTSGVDTQYF.

The chain combines TRBV6-5 with TRBJ2-1; 9 bases line up with TRBD2. V was pared by 6 bases and J by 10 bases, with 7 bases of the junction left unmatched. This CDR3 is 13 amino acids long. Per the germline V gene, CDR1 is MNHEY and CDR2 is SVGAGI. CDR3 loop: CASSRGGAKEQFF. CDR3 coding DNA: TGTGCCAGCAGCCGCGGGGGGGCTAAGGAGCAGTTCTTC.

This rearrangement joins TRBV7-9 to TRBJ2-3; no firm D call. V lost 1 base, J lost 0 bases, and 5 bases lay in between. This CDR3 spans 14 amino acids. The germline V gene has CDR1 SEHNR and CDR2 FQNEAQ (reference sequence). The DNA for the CDR3 is TGTGCCAGCAGCTTAGAGACGAGCACAGATACGCAGTATTTT. It codes for CASSLETSTDTQYF.